One and the same sample provided the 20 T cell receptor beta chains below, sequenced in a study of cytomegalovirus exposure and HLA in healthy donors (dated by TCRdb to 2016 to 2017). Library preparation employed the immunoSEQ multiplex PCR assay. A mixture of 60 forward primers for TCR Vbeta segments and 13 reverse primers for TCR Jbeta segments was used in the multiplex PCR. As stored in TCRdb, this immuneACCESS dataset retains in-frame rearrangements with V and J assigned. A fraction of the clones does not appear; measured against another copy, unresolved V genes explain less than half of the discrepancy, and the remainder lacks a known reason. The sample table lists 150,000 to 200,000 clones, about 88% of them with a count of one. Jointly, the top ten make up 1.5% to 2% of the sample. Specimen: PBMCs. The receptors stem from a woman under 30 in good health and CMV-seronegative.

CDR3 coding DNA: TGCGCCAGCAGTGAGGCCCCGGGACAGCTGAACACTGAAGCTTTCTTT. As protein: CASSEAPGQLNTEAFF. The rearrangement links TRBV10-1 to TRBJ1-1; the match to TRBD1 covers 7 bases. The length of the CDR3 is 16 residues. The V and J ends lost 2 bases and 0 bases, in that order; junction bases with no gene match: 6. Germline-derived CDR1 and CDR2 are WNHNN and SYGVQD (reference sequence).

The chain recombines TRBV11-3 with TRBJ2-7, with a possible D match to TRBD1 (7 bases). V shed 4 bases and J shed 7 bases, with 17 bases lying between them. The germline gives CDR1 SGHNT, CDR2 YENEEA. The CDR3 is 14 residues long. CDR3 region: CASSSSLARGEQYF. The CDR3 DNA reads TGTGCCAGCAGCTCGTCACTAGCCAGGGGGGAGCAGTACTTC.

CDR3 loop: CASSQVYRKPGNTIYF. CDR3 in DNA: TGCGCCAGCAGCCAAGTCTACAGGAAACCTGGAAACACCATATATTTT. The V call is TRBV4-3, the J call TRBJ1-3; TRBD1 might be the D (5 bases). This CDR3 region has 16 residues. Trimming stripped 1 base from V and 2 bases from J, with 12 bases between. Germline V CDR1 and CDR2: LGHNA, YSLEER.

The chain employs TRBV30 and TRBJ1-1, with a tentative D call TRBD1 (5 bases). Trimming cost V 0 bases and J 7 bases, with 12 bases left between them. Germline V CDR1 and CDR2: GTSNPN, SVGIG (reference sequence). This CDR3 is 13 amino acids long. The CDR3 reads CAWSVHGGNEAFF. The CDR3 nucleotides are TGTGCCTGGAGTGTACACGGGGGTAATGAAGCTTTCTTT. Based on the CDR3 plus reference TRBV30 and TRBJ1-1, the full variable domain is SQTIHQWPATLVQPVGSPLSLECTVEGTSNPNLYWYRQAAGRGLQLLFYSVGIGQISSEVPQNLSASRPQDRQFILSSKKLLLSDSGFYLCAWSVHGGNEAFFGQGTRLTVV.

This sequence joins TRBV29-1 and TRBJ1-2; D call uncertain. This CDR3 region has 15 residues. Germline V gene lookup returns CDR1 SQVTM and CDR2 ANQGSEA. Deletions cut 3 bases from V and 4 bases from J, with 18 bases between. Written as DNA, the CDR3 is TGCAGCGTTGAGTTAGGACTGGAGGGTATCTATGGCTACACCTTC. As protein: CSVELGLEGIYGYTF.

V is TRBV28 and J is TRBJ1-4; D is perhaps TRBD1 (5 bases). V gave up 2 bases and J gave up 7 bases, with 8 bases separating them. The CDR3 covers 13 residues. The germline gives CDR1 MDHEN, CDR2 SYDVKM. CDR3 residues: CASSLQGSEKLFF. CDR3 nucleotides: TGTGCCAGCAGTTTACAGGGCAGTGAAAAACTGTTTTTT. The whole variable domain, filled in from reference TRBV28 and TRBJ1-4, reads DVKVTQSSRYLVKRTGEKVFLECVQDMDHENMFWYRQDPGLGLRLIYFSYDVKMKEKGDIPEGYSVSREKKERFSLILESASTNQTSMYLCASSLQGSEKLFFGSGTQLSVL.

This clone was counted a single time. This chain joins TRBV27 and TRBJ2-1; TRBD2 matches 9 bases. CDR3 size: 15 residues. V shed 5 bases, J shed 8 bases, and the junction held 10 bases outside the gene matches. Germline V gene lookup returns CDR1 MNHEY and CDR2 SMNVEV (reference sequence). CDR3 nucleotides: TGTGCCAGCAGTCCTAGCGGGAATGGAAACGATGAGCAGTTCTTC. This codes for CASSPSGNGNDEQFF.

CDR3 nucleotide sequence: TGTGCCAGCAGCTACGACGGCTCTAGCTCCTACAATGAGCAGTTCTTC. It translates to CASSYDGSSSYNEQFF. The rearrangement uses TRBV5-6 and TRBJ2-1; D not resolved. CDR1 is SGHDT, CDR2 YYEEEE, per germline. V lost 3 bases to trimming and J lost 0 bases, with 13 bases between them. The CDR3 consists of 16 residues.

The V call is TRBV5-1, the J call TRBJ2-1; the match to TRBD2 covers 13 bases. Germline CDR1 and CDR2: SGHRS and YFSETQ. Trimming at V came to 1 base and at J to 9 bases, leaving 4 bases not matched to a gene. The CDR3 runs 15 residues. CDR3 sequence: CASSLTSGRDTEQFF. CDR3 coding DNA: TGCGCCAGCAGCTTGACTAGCGGGAGGGATACTGAGCAGTTCTTC.

This clone was detected only once. V is TRBV5-4 and J is TRBJ2-1; 7 bases fit TRBD2. The CDR3 is 16 residues long. Per germline, CDR1 SGHNT and CDR2 YYREEE (reference sequence). The V gene end was trimmed by 3 bases and the J gene end by 4 bases; junction bases not matched to a gene: 10. Here the CDR3 DNA reads TGTGCCAGCAGCTCAGCGGGGCCGGCAAAGTACAATGAGCAGTTCTTC. Its protein is CASSSAGPAKYNEQFF.

This sequence joins TRBV10-3 and TRBJ2-7, with D possibly matching TRBD1 (6 bases). Trimming removed 5 bases from V and 5 bases from J, with 10 bases in between. The CDR3 sequence is 12 residues long. Germline V gives CDR1 ENHRY, CDR2 SYGVKD. CDR3 sequence (DNA): TGTGCCATCAGTCCAGGGGTGGACGAGCAGTACTTC. This gives the protein CAISPGVDEQYF.

The V gene is TRBV27, the J gene TRBJ1-1; no clear D gene. Trimming pared 3 bases from V and 2 bases from J, leaving 7 bases between. This CDR3 region has 13 residues. In germline, CDR1 is MNHEY, CDR2 SMNVEV (reference sequence). CDR3: CASSFTKNTEAFF. CDR3 nucleotides: TGTGCCAGCAGTTTTACTAAAAACACTGAAGCTTTCTTT.

The CDR3 DNA is TGTGCCAGCAGGCGAACACCGGGACAGGGCCACGAGCAGTACTTC. Protein product: CASRRTPGQGHEQYF. The chain carries TRBV6-1 and TRBJ2-7; 9 nucleotides align to TRBD1. J gave up 5 bases and V 6 bases, and 11 bases lay outside the gene matches. The germline gives CDR1 MNHNS, CDR2 SASEGT. The CDR3 is made up of 15 amino acids.

The V call is TRBV6-6, the J call TRBJ2-1; TRBD1 aligns across 9 bases. The V and J ends lost 5 bases and 6 bases, in that order; junction bases with no gene match: 5. Germline CDR1 reads MNHNY; CDR2 reads SVGAGI (reference sequence). This CDR3 has 14 amino acids. Here the CDR3 reads CASSRTGAANEQFF. CDR3 coding DNA: TGTGCCAGCAGTCGGACAGGGGCCGCCAATGAGCAGTTCTTC.

The J gene is TRBJ2-7, the V gene TRBV29-1; D might be TRBD1 (6 bases). CDR1 is SQVTM, CDR2 ANQGSEA, per germline. This CDR3 has 13 residues. Trimming took 2 bases from V and 8 from J, leaving 16 bases between them. This chain's CDR3 is CSVESGAPQKQYF. CDR3 sequence (DNA): TGCAGCGTTGAATCAGGGGCCCCTCAAAAGCAGTACTTC.

This clone appeared a single time. The chain joins TRBV6-1 to TRBJ1-2, with 9 positions matching TRBD1. V was pared by 3 bases and J by 4 bases, with 3 bases of the junction left unmatched. Germline V gene lookup returns CDR1 MNHNS and CDR2 SASEGT. The CDR3 is 14 residues long. The CDR3 coding sequence is TGTGCCAGCAGTGAGCTGGACAGGGGCTATGGCTACACCTTC. Its translation is CASSELDRGYGYTF.

The chain links TRBV5-1 to TRBJ2-2; possible D gene TRBD2, 6 bases. Germline V gives CDR1 SGHRS, CDR2 YFSETQ. Trimming removed 1 base at V and 3 bases at J, with 19 bases between. The CDR3 runs to 18 residues. CDR3 sequence reads: CASSLTVGSGRYTGELFF. CDR3 sequence (DNA): TGCGCCAGCAGCTTGACCGTGGGTAGTGGGAGGTACACCGGGGAGCTGTTTTTT.

The chain links TRBV28 to TRBJ2-1, with D uncertain. There are 12 residues in the CDR3. The germline V gene has CDR1 MDHEN and CDR2 SYDVKM. V lost 6 bases to trimming and J lost 6 bases, with 9 bases between them. The CDR3 DNA reads as TGTGCCAGCAGCGGGTCAGCCAATGAGCAGTTCTTC. Encoded protein: CASSGSANEQFF. The complete variable domain, with remaining parts taken from reference TRBV28 and TRBJ2-1, reads DVKVTQSSRYLVKRTGEKVFLECVQDMDHENMFWYRQDPGLGLRLIYFSYDVKMKEKGDIPEGYSVSREKKERFSLILESASTNQTSMYLCASSGSANEQFFGPGTRLTVL.

Only a few counts were recorded for this clone. The chain recombines TRBV5-5 with TRBJ2-3; D is possibly TRBD2 (5 bases). CDR3 length equals 15 residues. Trimming left V 3 bases short and J 1 base short, with 12 bases between. Per the germline V gene, CDR1 is SGHKS and CDR2 is YYEKEE (reference sequence). The CDR3 DNA follows: TGTGCCAGCAGCTACCGCGGGTGGGGCACAGATACGCAGTATTTT. Translation: CASSYRGWGTDTQYF.

The CDR3: CASSRLAGDTGELFF. CDR3 nucleotide sequence: TGTGCCAGCAGCCGACTAGCGGGAGACACCGGGGAGCTGTTTTTT. This chain joins TRBV7-8 and TRBJ2-2; 12 nucleotides align to TRBD2. Trimming took 5 bases from V and 3 from J; bases not matched to a gene: 1. The V gene's germline CDR1 is SGHVS and CDR2 FQNEAQ. The CDR3 sequence is 15 residues long.